The subject of this entry is one T cell receptor beta chain. What it binds is unknown. This sample is part of a study of cytomegalovirus exposure and HLA in healthy donors. Broader study findings: DRB1 showed the most TCR associations and HLA-C the fewest in a later analysis, as rates varied by HLA locus. Reportedly, a later analysis found an Asian-associated ancestry cluster had fewer N-insertions than the roughly 700-donor mean. It was likely that a cluster of highly shared sequence variants was a sequencing artifact.

This PCR relied on a set of 60 Vbeta primers and 13 Jbeta primers. Data came from immunoSEQ multiplex PCR; TCRdb stores just in-frame clones and leaves some out. The data hold about 140,000 clones, with just under 85% observed a single time. V dropped 4 bases and J dropped 2; count of bases not matched to a gene: 12. The germline gives CDR1 MNHNS, CDR2 SASEGT. CDR3 length: 18 amino acids. The clonotype originates from a man aged 30 to 45 in good health and CMV-seropositive. The sequenced sample consisted of PBMCs. This chain connects TRBV6-1 to TRBJ1-5; 9 bases are shared with TRBD1. This CDR3 reads CASSAKPTGGWGNQPQHF. Written as DNA, the CDR3 is TGTGCCAGCAGTGCTAAACCCACAGGGGGCTGGGGCAATCAGCCCCAGCATTTT.